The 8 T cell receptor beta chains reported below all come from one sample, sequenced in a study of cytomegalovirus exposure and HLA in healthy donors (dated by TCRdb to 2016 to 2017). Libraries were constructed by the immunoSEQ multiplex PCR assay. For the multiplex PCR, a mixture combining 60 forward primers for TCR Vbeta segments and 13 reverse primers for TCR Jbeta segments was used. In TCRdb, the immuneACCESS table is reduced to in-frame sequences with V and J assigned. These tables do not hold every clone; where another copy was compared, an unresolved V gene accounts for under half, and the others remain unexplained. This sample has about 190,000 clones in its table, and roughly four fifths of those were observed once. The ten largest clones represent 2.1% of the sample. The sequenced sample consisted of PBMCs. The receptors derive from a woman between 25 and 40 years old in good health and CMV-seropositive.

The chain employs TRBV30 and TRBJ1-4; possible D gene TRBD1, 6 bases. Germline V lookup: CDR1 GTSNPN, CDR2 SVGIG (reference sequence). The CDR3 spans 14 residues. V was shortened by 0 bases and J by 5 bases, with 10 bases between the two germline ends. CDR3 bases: TGTGCCTGGAGTGTAGGGGGTGCGAATGAAAAACTGTTTTTT. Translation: CAWSVGGANEKLFF.

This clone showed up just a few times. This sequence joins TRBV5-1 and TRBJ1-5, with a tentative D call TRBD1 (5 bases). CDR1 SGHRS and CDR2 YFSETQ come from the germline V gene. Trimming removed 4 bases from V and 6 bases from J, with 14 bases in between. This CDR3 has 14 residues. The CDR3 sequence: CASSPQGTGQPQHF. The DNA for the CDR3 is TGCGCCAGCAGCCCCCAGGGAACGGGTCAGCCCCAGCATTTT.

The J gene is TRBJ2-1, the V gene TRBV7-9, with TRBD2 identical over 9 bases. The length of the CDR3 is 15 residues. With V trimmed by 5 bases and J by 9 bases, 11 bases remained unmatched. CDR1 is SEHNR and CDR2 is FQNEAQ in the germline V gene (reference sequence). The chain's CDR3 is CASSPEGLAGLEQFF. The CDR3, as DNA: TGTGCCAGCAGCCCCGAGGGACTAGCCGGTCTTGAGCAGTTCTTC. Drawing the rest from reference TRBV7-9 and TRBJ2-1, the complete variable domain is DTGVSQNPRHKITKRGQNVTFRCDPISEHNRLYWYRQTLGQGPEFLTYFQNEAQLEKSRLLSDRFSAERPKGSFSTLEIQRTEQGDSAMYLCASSPEGLAGLEQFFGPGTRLTVL.

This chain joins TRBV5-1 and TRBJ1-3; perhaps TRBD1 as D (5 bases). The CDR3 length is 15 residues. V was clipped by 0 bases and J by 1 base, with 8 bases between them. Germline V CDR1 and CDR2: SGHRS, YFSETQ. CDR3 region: CASSLGPGSGNTIYF. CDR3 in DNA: TGCGCCAGCAGCTTGGGGCCAGGGTCTGGAAACACCATATATTTT.

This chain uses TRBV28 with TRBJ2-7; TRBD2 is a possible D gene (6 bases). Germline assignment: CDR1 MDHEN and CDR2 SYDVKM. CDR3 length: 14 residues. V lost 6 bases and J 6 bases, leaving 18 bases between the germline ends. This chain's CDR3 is CASRTPGGHGEQYF. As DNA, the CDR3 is TGTGCCAGCAGAACCCCCGGAGGGCACGGCGAGCAGTACTTC.

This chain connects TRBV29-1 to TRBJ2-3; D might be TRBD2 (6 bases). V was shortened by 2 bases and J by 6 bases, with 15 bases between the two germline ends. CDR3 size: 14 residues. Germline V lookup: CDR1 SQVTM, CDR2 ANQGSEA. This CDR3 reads CSVESQGLQDTQYF. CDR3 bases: TGCAGCGTTGAAAGCCAGGGACTGCAGGATACGCAGTATTTT.

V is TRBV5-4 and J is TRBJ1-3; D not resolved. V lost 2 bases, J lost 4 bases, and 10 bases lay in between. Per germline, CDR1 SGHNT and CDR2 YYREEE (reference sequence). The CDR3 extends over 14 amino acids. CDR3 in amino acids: CASSLSGSGNTIYF. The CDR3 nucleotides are TGTGCCAGCAGCTTATCCGGGTCGGGAAACACCATATATTTT.

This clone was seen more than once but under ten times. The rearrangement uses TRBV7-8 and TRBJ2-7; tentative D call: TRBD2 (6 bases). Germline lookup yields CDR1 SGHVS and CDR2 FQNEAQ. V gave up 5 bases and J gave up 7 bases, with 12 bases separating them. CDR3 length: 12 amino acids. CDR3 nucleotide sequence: TGTGCCAGCAGCCCCTCAGGGAGGGAGCAGTACTTC. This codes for CASSPSGREQYF.